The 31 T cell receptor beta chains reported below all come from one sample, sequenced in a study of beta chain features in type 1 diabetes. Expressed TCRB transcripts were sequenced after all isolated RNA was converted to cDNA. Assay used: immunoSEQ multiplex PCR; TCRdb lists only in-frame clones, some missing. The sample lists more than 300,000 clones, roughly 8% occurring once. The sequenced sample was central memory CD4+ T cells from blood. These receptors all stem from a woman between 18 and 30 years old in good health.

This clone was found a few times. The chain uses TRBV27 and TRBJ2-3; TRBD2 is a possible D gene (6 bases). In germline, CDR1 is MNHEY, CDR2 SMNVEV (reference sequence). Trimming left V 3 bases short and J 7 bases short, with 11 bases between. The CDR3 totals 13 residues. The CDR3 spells CASSLTSLNTQYF. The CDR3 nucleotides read TGTGCCAGCAGTTTGACTAGTTTAAATACGCAGTATTTT.

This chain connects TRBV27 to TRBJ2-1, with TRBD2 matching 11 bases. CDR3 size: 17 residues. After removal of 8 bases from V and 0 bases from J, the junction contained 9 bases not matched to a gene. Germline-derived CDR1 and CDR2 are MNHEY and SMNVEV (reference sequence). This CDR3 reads CASHGTSGWGSYNEQFF. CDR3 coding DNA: TGTGCCAGCCATGGGACTAGCGGTTGGGGCTCCTACAATGAGCAGTTCTTC.

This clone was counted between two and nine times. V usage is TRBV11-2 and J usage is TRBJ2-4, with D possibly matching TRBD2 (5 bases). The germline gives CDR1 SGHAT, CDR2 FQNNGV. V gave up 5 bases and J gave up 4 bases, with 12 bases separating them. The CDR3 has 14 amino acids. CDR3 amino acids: CASSAPRVKNIQYF. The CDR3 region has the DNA TGTGCCAGCAGCGCCCCGCGGGTTAAAAACATTCAGTACTTC.

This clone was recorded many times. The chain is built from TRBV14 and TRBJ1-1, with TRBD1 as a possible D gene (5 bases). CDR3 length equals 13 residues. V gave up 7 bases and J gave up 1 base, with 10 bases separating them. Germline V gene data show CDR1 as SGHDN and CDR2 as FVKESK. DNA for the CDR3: TGTGCCAGCACGGCCCAGGGGAACACTGAAGCTTTCTTT. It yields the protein CASTAQGNTEAFF.

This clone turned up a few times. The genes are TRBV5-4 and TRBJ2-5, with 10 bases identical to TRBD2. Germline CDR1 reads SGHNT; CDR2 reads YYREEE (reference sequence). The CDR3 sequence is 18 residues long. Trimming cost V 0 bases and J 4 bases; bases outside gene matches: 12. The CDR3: CASSLGRASGSTGETQYF. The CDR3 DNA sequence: TGTGCCAGCAGCTTGGGCCGAGCTAGCGGGAGTACGGGAGAGACCCAGTACTTC.

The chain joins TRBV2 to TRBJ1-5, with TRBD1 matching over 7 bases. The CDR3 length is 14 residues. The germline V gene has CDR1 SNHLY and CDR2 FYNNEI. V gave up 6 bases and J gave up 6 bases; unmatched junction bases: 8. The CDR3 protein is CASRVQGESQPQHF. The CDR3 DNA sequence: TGTGCCAGCAGAGTTCAGGGGGAAAGTCAGCCCCAGCATTTT.

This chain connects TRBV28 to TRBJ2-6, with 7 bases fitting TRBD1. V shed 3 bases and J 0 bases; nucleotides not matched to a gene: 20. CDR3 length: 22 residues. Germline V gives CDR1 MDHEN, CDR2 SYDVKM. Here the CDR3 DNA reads TGTGCCAGCAGTTTCCCGGGTAGACAGGGTCCCATGAAGGACTCTGGGGCCAACGTCCTGACTTTC. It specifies CASSFPGRQGPMKDSGANVLTF.

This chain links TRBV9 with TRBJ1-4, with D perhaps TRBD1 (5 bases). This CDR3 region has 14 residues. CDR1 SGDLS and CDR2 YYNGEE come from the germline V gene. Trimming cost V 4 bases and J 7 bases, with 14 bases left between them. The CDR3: CASSRDGGPEKLFF. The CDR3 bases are TGTGCCAGCAGCCGGGACGGGGGTCCTGAAAAACTGTTTTTT.

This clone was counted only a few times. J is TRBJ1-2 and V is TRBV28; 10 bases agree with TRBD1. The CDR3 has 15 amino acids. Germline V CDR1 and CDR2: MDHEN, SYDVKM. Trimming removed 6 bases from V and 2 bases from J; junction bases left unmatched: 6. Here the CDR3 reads CASRGGTGENYGYTF. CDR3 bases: TGTGCCAGCAGGGGGGGGACAGGGGAGAACTATGGCTACACCTTC.

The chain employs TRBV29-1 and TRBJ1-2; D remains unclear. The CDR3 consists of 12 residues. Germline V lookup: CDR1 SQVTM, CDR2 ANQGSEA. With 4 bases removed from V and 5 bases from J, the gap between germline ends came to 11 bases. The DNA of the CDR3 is TGCAGCGTTGCCGATTGGGCTTATGGCTACACCTTC. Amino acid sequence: CSVADWAYGYTF.

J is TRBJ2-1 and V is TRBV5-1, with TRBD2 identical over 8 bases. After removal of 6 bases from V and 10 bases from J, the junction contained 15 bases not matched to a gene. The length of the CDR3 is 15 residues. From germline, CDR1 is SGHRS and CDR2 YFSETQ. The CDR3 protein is CASTSGGQRGSEQFF. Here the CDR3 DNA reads TGCGCCAGCACCTCGGGGGGGCAACGAGGCTCGGAGCAGTTCTTC.

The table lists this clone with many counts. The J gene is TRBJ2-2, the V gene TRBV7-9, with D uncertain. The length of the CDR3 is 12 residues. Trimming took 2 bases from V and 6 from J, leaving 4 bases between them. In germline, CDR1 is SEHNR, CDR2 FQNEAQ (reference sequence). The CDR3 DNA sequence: TGTGCCAGCAGCTTATCATCCGGGGAGCTGTTTTTT. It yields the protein CASSLSSGELFF.

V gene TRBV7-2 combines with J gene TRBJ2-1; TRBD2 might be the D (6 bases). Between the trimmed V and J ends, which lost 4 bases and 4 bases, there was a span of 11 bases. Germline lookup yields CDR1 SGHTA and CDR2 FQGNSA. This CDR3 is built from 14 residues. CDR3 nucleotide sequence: TGTGCCAGCAGCTCTTATAGCGGATACAATGAGCAGTTCTTC. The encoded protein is CASSSYSGYNEQFF.

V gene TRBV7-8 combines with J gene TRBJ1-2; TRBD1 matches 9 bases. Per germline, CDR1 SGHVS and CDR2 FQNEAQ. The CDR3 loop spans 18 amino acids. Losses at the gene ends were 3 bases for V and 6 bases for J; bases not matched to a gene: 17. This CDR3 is CASSFGDRDFPGVNGYTF. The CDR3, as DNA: TGTGCCAGCAGCTTCGGGGACAGGGACTTCCCCGGGGTCAATGGCTACACCTTC.

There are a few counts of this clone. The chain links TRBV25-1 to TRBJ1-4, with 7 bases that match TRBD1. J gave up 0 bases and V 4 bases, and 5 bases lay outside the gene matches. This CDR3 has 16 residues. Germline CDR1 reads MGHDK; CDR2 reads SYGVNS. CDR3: CASSGGTATTNEKLFF. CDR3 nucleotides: TGTGCCAGCAGTGGTGGGACAGCCACAACTAATGAAAAACTGTTTTTT.

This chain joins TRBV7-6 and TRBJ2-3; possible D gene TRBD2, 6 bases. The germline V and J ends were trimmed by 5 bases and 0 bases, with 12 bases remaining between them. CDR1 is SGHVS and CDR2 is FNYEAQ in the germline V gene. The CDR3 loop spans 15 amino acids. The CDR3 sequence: CASSTPSVSTDTQYF. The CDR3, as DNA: TGTGCCAGCAGCACCCCTAGCGTCAGCACAGATACGCAGTATTTT.

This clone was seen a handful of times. The CDR3 loop reads CAISRDRPTYEQYF. The CDR3 DNA follows: TGTGCCATCAGTCGGGACCGGCCTACCTACGAGCAGTACTTC. The chain combines TRBV10-3 with TRBJ2-7; D tentatively fits TRBD1 or TRBD2 (5 bases each). The V end lost 5 bases, the J end lost 2 bases, and 13 bases lay between the germline ends. Germline CDR1 and CDR2: ENHRY and SYGVKD. This CDR3 spans 14 amino acids.

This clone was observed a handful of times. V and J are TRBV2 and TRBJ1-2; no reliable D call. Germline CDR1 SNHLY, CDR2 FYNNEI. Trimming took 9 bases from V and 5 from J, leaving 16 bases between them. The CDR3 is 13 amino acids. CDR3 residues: CASTPQVHYGYTF. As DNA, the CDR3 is TGTGCCAGTACCCCCCAGGTCCATTATGGCTACACCTTC. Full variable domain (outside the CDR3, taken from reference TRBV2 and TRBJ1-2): EPEVTQTPSHQVTQMGQEVILRCVPISNHLYFYWYRQILGQKVEFLVSFYNNEISEKSEIFDDQFSVERPDGSNFTLKIRSTKLEDSAMYFCASTPQVHYGYTFGSGTRLTVV.

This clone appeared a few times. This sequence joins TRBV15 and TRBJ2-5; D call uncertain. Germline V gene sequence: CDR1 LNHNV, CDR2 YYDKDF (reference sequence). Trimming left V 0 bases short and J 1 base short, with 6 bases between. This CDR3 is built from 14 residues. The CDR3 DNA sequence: TGTGCCACCAGCAGAGATCTTACCCAAGAGACCCAGTACTTC. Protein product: CATSRDLTQETQYF.

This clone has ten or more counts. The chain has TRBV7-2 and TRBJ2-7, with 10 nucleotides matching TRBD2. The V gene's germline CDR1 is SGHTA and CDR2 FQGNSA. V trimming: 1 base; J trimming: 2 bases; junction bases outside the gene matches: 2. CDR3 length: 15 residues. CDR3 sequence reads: CASSLGTSGTYEQYF. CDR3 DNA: TGTGCCAGCAGCTTAGGGACTAGCGGCACCTACGAGCAGTACTTC.

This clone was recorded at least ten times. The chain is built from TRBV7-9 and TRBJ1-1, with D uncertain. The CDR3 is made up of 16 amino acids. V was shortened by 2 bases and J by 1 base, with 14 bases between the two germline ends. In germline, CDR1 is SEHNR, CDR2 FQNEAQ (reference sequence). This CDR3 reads CASSLYLGTTNTEAFF. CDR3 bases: TGTGCCAGCAGCTTATATCTAGGAACTACGAACACTGAAGCTTTCTTT.

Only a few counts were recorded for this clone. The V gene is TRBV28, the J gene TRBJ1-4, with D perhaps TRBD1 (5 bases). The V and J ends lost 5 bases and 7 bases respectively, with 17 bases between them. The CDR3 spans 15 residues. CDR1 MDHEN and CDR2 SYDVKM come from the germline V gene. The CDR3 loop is CASSDPAGDSEKLFF. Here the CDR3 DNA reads TGTGCCAGCAGTGACCCAGCGGGGGATAGTGAAAAACTGTTTTTT.

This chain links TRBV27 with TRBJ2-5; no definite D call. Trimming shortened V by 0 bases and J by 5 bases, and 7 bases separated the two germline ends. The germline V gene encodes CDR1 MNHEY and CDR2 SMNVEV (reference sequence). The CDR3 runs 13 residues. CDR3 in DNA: TGTGCCAGCAGTTTATCCATGGGGGAGACCCAGTACTTC. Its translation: CASSLSMGETQYF.

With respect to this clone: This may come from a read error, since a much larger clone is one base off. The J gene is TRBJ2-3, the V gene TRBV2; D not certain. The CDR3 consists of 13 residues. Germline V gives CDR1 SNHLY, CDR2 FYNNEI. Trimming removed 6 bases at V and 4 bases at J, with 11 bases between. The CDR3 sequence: CASSLERSDTQYF. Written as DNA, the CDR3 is TGTGCCAGCAGCTTAGAGCGCTCAGATACGCAGTATTTT.

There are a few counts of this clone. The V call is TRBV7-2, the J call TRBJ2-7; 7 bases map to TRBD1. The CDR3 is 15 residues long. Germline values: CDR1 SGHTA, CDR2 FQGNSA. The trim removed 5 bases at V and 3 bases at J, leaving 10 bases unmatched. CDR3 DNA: TGTGCCAGCAGCATCACCGGGACAGATTACTACGAGCAGTACTTC. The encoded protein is CASSITGTDYYEQYF.

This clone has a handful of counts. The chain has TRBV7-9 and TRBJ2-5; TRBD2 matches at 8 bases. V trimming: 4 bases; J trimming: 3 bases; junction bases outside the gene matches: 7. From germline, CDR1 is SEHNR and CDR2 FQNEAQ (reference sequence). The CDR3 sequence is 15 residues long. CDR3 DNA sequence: TGTGCCAGCAGCTCGATGACTAGCGTAAAAGAGACCCAGTACTTC. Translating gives CASSSMTSVKETQYF.

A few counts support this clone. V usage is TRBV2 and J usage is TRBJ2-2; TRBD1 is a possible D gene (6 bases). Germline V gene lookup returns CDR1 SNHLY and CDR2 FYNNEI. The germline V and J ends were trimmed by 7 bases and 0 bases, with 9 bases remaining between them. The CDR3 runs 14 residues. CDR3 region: CASTRTANTGELFF. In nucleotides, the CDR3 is TGTGCCAGCACCAGGACAGCGAACACCGGGGAGCTGTTTTTT.

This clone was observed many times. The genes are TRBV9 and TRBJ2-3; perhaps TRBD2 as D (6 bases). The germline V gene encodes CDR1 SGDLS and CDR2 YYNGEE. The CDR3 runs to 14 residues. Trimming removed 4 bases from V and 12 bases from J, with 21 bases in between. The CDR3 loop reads CASSPGTASRDQYF. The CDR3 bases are TGTGCCAGCAGCCCCGGGACTGCCAGCCGAGATCAGTATTTT. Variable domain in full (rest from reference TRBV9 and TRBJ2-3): DSGVTQTPKHLITATGQRVTLRCSPRSGDLSVYWYQQSLDQGLQFLIQYYNGEERAKGNILERFSAQQFPDLHSELNLSSLELGDSALYFCASSPGTASRDQYFGPGTRLTVL.

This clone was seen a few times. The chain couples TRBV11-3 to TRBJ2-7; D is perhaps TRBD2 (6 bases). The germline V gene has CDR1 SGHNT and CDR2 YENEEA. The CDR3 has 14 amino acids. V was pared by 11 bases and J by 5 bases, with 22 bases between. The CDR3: CAAGETAGPNEQYF. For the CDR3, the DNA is TGTGCCGCCGGGGAGACAGCGGGCCCTAACGAGCAGTACTTC. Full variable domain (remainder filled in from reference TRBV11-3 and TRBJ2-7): EAGVVQSPRYKIIEKKQPVAFWCNPISGHNTLYWYLQNLGQGPELLIRYENEEAVDDSQLPKDRFSAERLKGVDSTLKIQPAELGDSAVYLCAAGETAGPNEQYFGPGTRLTVT.

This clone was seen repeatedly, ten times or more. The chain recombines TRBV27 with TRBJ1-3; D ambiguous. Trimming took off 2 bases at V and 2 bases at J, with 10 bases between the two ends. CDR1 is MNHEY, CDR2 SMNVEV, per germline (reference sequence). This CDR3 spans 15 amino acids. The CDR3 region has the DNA TGTGCCAGCAGTTTACTTGGGTATGCTGGAAACACCATATATTTT. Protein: CASSLLGYAGNTIYF.

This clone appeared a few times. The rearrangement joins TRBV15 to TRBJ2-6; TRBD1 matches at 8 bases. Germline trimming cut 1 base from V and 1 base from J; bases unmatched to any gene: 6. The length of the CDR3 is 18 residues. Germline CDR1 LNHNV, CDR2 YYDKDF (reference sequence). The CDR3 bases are TGTGCCACCAGCAGAGCGACAGGGGCGGGATCTGGGGCCAACGTCCTGACTTTC. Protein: CATSRATGAGSGANVLTF.